This T cell receptor beta chain was sequenced for a study of blood T cells in healthy people across ages. The CDR3 runs 13 residues. Germline assignment: CDR1 MNHEY and CDR2 SVGEGT. Regarding this clonotype: What it recognizes is unknown.

Overall study results and limits: Conclusively comparing naive with antigen-experienced cells was impossible with unsorted PBMCs.

Next came a second PCR, run for about 7 to 12 cycles, which used a sample-barcoded 5' primer along with a J-beta primer mix. MiXCR was run by TCRdb on the 5' RACE reads, yielding one entry per CDR3 protein. The sample shows hundreds of thousands of distinct CDR3 sequences, 56% of them seen only once. The chain has TRBV6-2 or TRBV6-3 and TRBJ2-5; D not resolved. The better agreement between TRBJ2-7 and the DNA end casts doubt on the J call. This TCR was recovered from a man aged 35 to 55 in good health. The sequenced sample consisted of blood. CDR3 sequence reads: CASSYRTHYEQYF. In DNA, the CDR3 is TGTGCCAGCAGTTACCGGACCCACTACGAGCAGTACTTC.